This TCR beta chain was profiled in a study of cytomegalovirus exposure and HLA in healthy donors (dated by TCRdb to about 2017). Turning to the overall study: An earlier analysis of roughly 500 of the donors reported about 260 Gb of sequence data and 100 million to 120 million unique TCR beta sequences obtained from roughly 180 million T cells. An early release that covered about 600 HLA-typed donors contained approximately 300 gigabases of sequencing data and around 80 million unique TCR sequences. Of the 300 to 450 genotyped donors, 81% were placed in the genetic ancestry cluster associated with self-reported Caucasian donors. The study aimed to test whether cataloging public T cell receptors could reveal signatures of past pathogen exposure. The T cell repertoires of several hundred subjects were profiled by immunosequencing and related to cytomegalovirus serostatus. In addition to the first cohort of roughly 700 subjects, a separate validation cohort of 130 or so different subjects was used. The study combined high-throughput TCR immunosequencing, statistical association of individual TCRs with disease status, and machine learning to predict cytomegalovirus infection status. A later analysis re-analyzed previously published TCR beta repertoires from about 730 donors and added high-resolution HLA genotyping to study TCR occurrence patterns. In the later analysis, no new phenotypic data were used to find candidate immune exposures; instead, reliance was placed on TCR beta sequences and their occurrence across donors. An earlier analysis of several hundred of the donors applied high-throughput TCR beta sequencing to assess whether each TCR beta V gene segment acted as functional or pseudogenic. Alongside the repertoire data, information on donor age, sex, ethnicity and CMV serostatus was compiled. In a later genetic analysis, genome-wide SNP genotypes for about 55% of the roughly 700 donors were used, and that subset was treated as a discovery cohort. All discovery cohort repertoires had been generated using a single sequencing platform. HLA typing covered class I and class II loci at four-digit resolution. The number of typed donors differed by locus: about 620-640 for A, B, C, DRB1 and DQB1; 500 to 550 for DQA1; fewer than 610 for DPA1; and around 470 for DPB1. A handful of DR-DQ haplotypes were handled as single units for association and clustering because linkage in the cohort was strong. Among over 350 genotyped donors of the cohort, an average of about 240,000 unique TCR beta nucleotide sequences were sequenced per donor, around 18% of them non-productive. What the study reported, not specific to this receptor: Several of the top co-occurrence clusters appeared to be linked to parvovirus B19, influenza, CMV and Epstein-Barr virus, according to a later analysis. The cohort was sequenced for TCR beta chains only, and without alpha or paired-chain data the features that could be detected were limited. Strong co-occurrence of HLA alleles, especially DR and DQ, made assigning TCR associations to individual alleles difficult. HLA typing was unavailable for some donors at each locus, so association tests used only the typed subset. Broadly in line with IMGT annotations, most TCR beta V segments showed up in productive rearrangements about 90% or about 30% of the time in an earlier analysis of several hundred of the donors. Because counts were too low, seventeen rarely observed V segments, including chromosome 9 orphons, were left out of the earlier analysis of a few hundred of the donors. The only immune exposure information available for the cohort was CMV serostatus. In a later genetic analysis, fewer N-insertions in productive TCRs were reported among donors in an Asian-associated ancestry cluster than the roughly 710-donor mean. A few of the identified cytomegalovirus-associated TCR beta chains were confirmed in vitro to be specific for cytomegalovirus antigens. Most TCR sequences were seen in very few donors, while some public TCRs were found in many individuals. According to a later analysis, most CMV-associated TCR beta chains appeared to be HLA-restricted, and the HLA associations seemed to be driven largely by CMV exposure. Linkage disequilibrium might explain the correlated functional status among segregating V segments, but an unknown experimental factor could not be ruled out. According to the authors, the approach could potentially be generalized to other disease states and immunological phenotypes. In a later analysis, the rate of TCR association differed among HLA loci, with DRB1 alleles having the most associated TCRs and HLA-C alleles having the fewest. In a later analysis, around 17,000 TCR beta sequences were associated with specific HLA alleles at a false discovery rate of 0.05. V-gene and J-gene trimming of TCR beta chains was associated with a missense DCLRE1C variant in a later genetic analysis, and the association was replicated in an independent cohort. Roughly uniform sequencing depth across donors was assumed in presence/absence analyses, although this assumption may not hold. Compared with equally common non-associated chains, HLA-associated TCR beta chains in a later analysis were more clonally expanded and had lower generation probabilities. A group of highly shared sequence variants was considered likely to be a technical artifact of the sequencing pipeline. Because the 87-base-pair reads could not distinguish some IMGT-functional V segments, including TRBV6-2 and TRBV6-3, those segments were excluded. A further reported finding was that TCR beta sequences accurately predicted the HLA-A and HLA-B alleles for most subjects in the first cohort. In both the original and validation cohorts, the classifier was reported to diagnose cytomegalovirus status with high specificity and sensitivity. The study gave a list of some 150 TCR beta chains associated with cytomegalovirus.

A word on this clone: It lacks a known antigen. Base qualities are not at hand, and no much larger clone is one base apart.

The cohort was made up of approximately 700 healthy bone marrow donors. Cohort members were all nominally healthy when sampled, although unrecorded immune exposures were likely present. The donor tested CMV seropositive, placing the donor among the 310 or so seropositive members of the cohort. A peripheral blood sample was provided by each donor, and peripheral blood mononuclear cells were used for TCR beta sequencing. The Qiagen DNeasy Blood Extraction Kit was used to extract genomic DNA from the blood cell samples. The germline V gene encodes CDR1 ENHRY and CDR2 SYGVKD. Ends trimmed: V by 6 bases, J by 3 bases; bases unmatched to a gene: 8. The cysteine opens and the phenylalanine closes a CDR3 of 17 amino acids. The DNA shown is the 51-base CDR3, in frame from base 1. Library preparation used the immunoSEQ multiplex PCR assay. For the multiplex PCR, a mixture combining 60 forward primers for TCR Vbeta segments and 13 reverse primers for TCR Jbeta segments was used. The CDR3 region of rearranged TCR beta genes was amplified from genomic DNA with a multiplex PCR assay. The amplified TCR beta libraries were sequenced on the Illumina HiSeq System as 87-base-pair reads. On the study's bioinformatics: Across the 640 or so repertoires, a later analysis counted roughly 84 million unique TCR beta chains, about 10 million of which were shared by at least two donors. Raw reads were error-corrected and collapsed into unique sequences by a nearest-neighbor algorithm in which closely related sequences were merged to remove PCR and sequencing errors. CDR3 sequences were aligned to IMGT reference sequences to assign V, D and J gene segments. For a sequence to be retained, a match of at least six nucleotides to both a V gene segment and a J gene segment was required. Rearrangements were classified as productive when the CDR3 lacked stop codons and remained in frame with V and J, and all other rearrangements were classified as non-productive. CDR3 was defined by IMGT convention, running from the second conserved V-encoded cysteine to the conserved J-encoded phenylalanine. The earlier analysis of more than 450 of the donors excluded sequences that lacked an unambiguous match to a single V gene segment. In an earlier analysis of about 590 of the donors, a V segment was called functional when productive rearrangements were above 56.7%, and segregating when the standard deviation between donors exceeded 5%. A statistical classification framework was developed to diagnose cytomegalovirus status using the catalog of TCR beta chain sequences. A later analysis assigned V and J genes by comparing TCR nucleotide sequences with IMGT/GENE-DB human TR gene sequences. The TCRdist pipeline was used in a later analysis to assign CDR3 sequences and most-parsimonious VDJ recombination scenarios. In a later analysis, every TCR beta chain was defined by the combination of its CDR3 amino acid sequence and its V-gene family, and reads without a unique V-gene family were dropped. In a later analysis, 500 to 700 highly shared, low-generation-probability nucleotide sequences were removed to address suspected cross-contamination and a sequencing artifact. In a later analysis, a clonal expansion index for each public chain was calculated from normalized within-repertoire ranks of inferred template counts. In a later analysis, generation probabilities were computed using a VDJ recombination model fitted to out-of-frame rearrangements, and the results were checked against IGoR. Hypergeometric tests were used in a later analysis to score TCR-TCR, TCR-HLA and TCR-CMV co-occurrence, with a repertoire-size bias correction applied to the TCR pairs. To estimate false discovery rates, a later analysis permuted the HLA or CMV assignments 20 times. A later analysis grouped co-occurring TCRs with DBSCAN, adding TCRdist sequence similarity when clustering within HLA-allele-positive subsets. Repertoires with fewer than 30,000 or more than 120,000 public chains were left out of co-occurrence clustering, as were a handful of repertoires with anomalous nucleotide sharing. This immuneACCESS table, as held by TCRdb, lists in-frame sequences with V and J called but not all clones. Of the missing ones, under half trace to an unresolved V gene in checked studies; the others have no known cause. The V and J calls and clone size are taken from that table; D and trimming were inferred from the DNA. This sample lists about 140,000 clones; 72% were detected once. Jointly, the top ten make up approximately 4% of the sample.

The chain employs TRBV10-3 and TRBJ1-4, and 12 junctional nucleotides match TRBD1. The TCR originated in a middle-aged man in good health and CMV-seropositive. Sequencing was done on a sample of PBMCs. The nucleotide sequence reads as follows: TGTGCCATCAGCCAGGGACAGGGGGCGGCCGCTAATGAAAAACTGTTTTTT. This codes for CAISQGQGAAANEKLFF.